Below are 7 T cell receptor beta chains sequenced from a single sample in a study of blood T cell repertoires in COVID-19. Assay: immunoSEQ multiplex PCR; the TCRdb copy retains only in-frame clones and omits some. The profile covers a few hundred thousand clones, with 70% to 85% appearing a single time and 2% to 2.5% taken by the ten largest. Sequencing input: peripheral blood. These receptors originate from a middle-aged man who had recovered from COVID-19.

This rearrangement joins TRBV5-1 to TRBJ2-3; 7 bases agree with TRBD1. The junction had 8 bases not matched to a gene; V was cut back by 5 bases and J by 2 bases. Germline V gives CDR1 SGHRS, CDR2 YFSETQ. This CDR3 is 15 amino acids long. The CDR3 DNA reads as TGCGCCAGCAGGGAAAGGGGGCTGTACACAGATACGCAGTATTTT. Its protein is CASRERGLYTDTQYF. Full variable domain (outside the CDR3, taken from reference TRBV5-1 and TRBJ2-3): KAGVTQTPRYLIKTRGQQVTLSCSPISGHRSVSWYQQTPGQGLQFLFEYFSETQRNKGNFPGRFSGRQFSNSRSEMNVSTLELGDSALYLCASRERGLYTDTQYFGPGTRLTVL.

The V gene is TRBV7-2, the J gene TRBJ2-7; D uncertain. The CDR3 is 13 residues long. Trimming cost V 8 bases and J 0 bases, with 11 bases left between them. Germline lookup yields CDR1 SGHTA and CDR2 FQGNSA. The CDR3 DNA sequence: TGTGCCAGCTCGGAGTCTATCTCCTACGAGCAGTACTTC. Translation: CASSESISYEQYF.

The chain employs TRBV2 and TRBJ2-3, with TRBD1 matching 10 bases. The CDR3 runs to 13 residues. The V and J ends lost 7 bases and 4 bases, in that order; junction bases with no gene match: 2. CDR1 and CDR2 from the germline V gene are SNHLY and FYNNEI. CDR3 amino acids: CASTGQGADTQYF. DNA for the CDR3: TGTGCCAGCACCGGACAGGGGGCAGATACGCAGTATTTT.

The gene calls are TRBV11-3 and TRBJ1-6; 9 nucleotides align to TRBD1. The CDR3 spans 15 residues. The J segment lost 8 bases and the V segment lost 5 bases, leaving 7 bases of the junction unmatched. Germline lookup yields CDR1 SGHNT and CDR2 YENEEA. CDR3 loop: CASSLTDRGHSPLHF. In DNA form, the CDR3 reads TGTGCCAGCAGCCTTACGGACAGGGGACATTCACCCCTCCACTTT.

This chain uses TRBV18 with TRBJ1-1, with D unresolved. V shed 3 bases and J shed 7 bases, with 6 bases lying between them. Germline V CDR1 and CDR2: KGHSH, LQKENI. This CDR3 region has 11 residues. The DNA for the CDR3 is TGTGCCAGCTCACCCGGGAGTGAAGCTTTCTTT. Translation gives CASSPGSEAFF.

The chain is built from TRBV7-2 and TRBJ2-1; 15 bases align to TRBD2. Germline-derived CDR1 and CDR2 are SGHTA and FQGNSA. The length of the CDR3 is 14 residues. V was pared by 5 bases and J by 9 bases, with 2 bases of the junction left unmatched. The CDR3 region has the DNA TGTGCCAGCAGCCAGGGACTAGCGGGGGGTGAGCAGTTCTTC. It codes for CASSQGLAGGEQFF.

This clone came up a few times. The chain uses TRBV9 and TRBJ2-7; 8 bases fit TRBD1. With 0 bases clipped from V and 2 bases from J, the junction kept 4 bases outside the gene matches. CDR1 and CDR2 (germline): SGDLS, YYNGEE. This CDR3 has 15 residues. CDR3 protein: CASSVGTGWTYEQYF. For the CDR3, the DNA is TGTGCCAGCAGCGTAGGGACAGGGTGGACCTACGAGCAGTACTTC.